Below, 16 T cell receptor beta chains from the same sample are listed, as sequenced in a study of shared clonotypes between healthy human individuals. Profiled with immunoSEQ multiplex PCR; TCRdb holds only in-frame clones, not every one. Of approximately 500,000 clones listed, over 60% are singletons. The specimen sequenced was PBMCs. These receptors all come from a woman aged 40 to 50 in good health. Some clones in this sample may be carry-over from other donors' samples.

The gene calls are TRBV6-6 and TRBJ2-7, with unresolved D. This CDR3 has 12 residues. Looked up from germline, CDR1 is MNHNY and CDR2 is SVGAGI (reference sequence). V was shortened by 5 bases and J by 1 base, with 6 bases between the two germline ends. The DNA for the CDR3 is TGTGCCAGCAGTCCCTCATCCTACGAGCAGTACTTC. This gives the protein CASSPSSYEQYF.

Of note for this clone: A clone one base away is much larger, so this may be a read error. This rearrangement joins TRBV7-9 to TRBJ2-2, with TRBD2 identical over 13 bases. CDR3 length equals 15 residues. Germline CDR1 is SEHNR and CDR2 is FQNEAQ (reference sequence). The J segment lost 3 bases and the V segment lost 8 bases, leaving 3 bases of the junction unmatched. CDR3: CASGGLAGDTGELFF. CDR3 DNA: TGTGCCAGCGGTGGACTAGCGGGAGACACCGGGGAGCTGTTTTTT.

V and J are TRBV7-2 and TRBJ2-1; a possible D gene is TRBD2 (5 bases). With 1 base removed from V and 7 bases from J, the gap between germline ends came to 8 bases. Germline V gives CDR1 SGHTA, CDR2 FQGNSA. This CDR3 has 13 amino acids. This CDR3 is CASSLGEWNEQFF. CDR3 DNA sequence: TGTGCCAGCAGCTTAGGGGAGTGGAATGAGCAGTTCTTC.

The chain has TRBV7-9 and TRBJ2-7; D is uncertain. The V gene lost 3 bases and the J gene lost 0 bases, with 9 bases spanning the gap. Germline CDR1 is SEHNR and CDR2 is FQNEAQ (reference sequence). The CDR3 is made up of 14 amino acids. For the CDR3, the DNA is TGTGCCAGCAGCTTCACCGAGAGCTCCTACGAGCAGTACTTC. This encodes CASSFTESSYEQYF.

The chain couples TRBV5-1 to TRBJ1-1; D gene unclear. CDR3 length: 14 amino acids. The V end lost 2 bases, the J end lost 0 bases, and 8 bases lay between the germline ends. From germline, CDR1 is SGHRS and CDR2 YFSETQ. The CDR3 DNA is TGCGCCAGCAGCTTCGACGGCCTGAACACTGAAGCTTTCTTT. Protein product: CASSFDGLNTEAFF.

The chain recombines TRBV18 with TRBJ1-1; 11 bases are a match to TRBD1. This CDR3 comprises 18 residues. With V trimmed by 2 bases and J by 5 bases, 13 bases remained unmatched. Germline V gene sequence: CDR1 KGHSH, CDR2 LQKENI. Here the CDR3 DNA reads TGTGCCAGCTCACCAGGCCCCCCCGGGACAGGGGGGGATACTGAAGCTTTCTTT. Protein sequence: CASSPGPPGTGGDTEAFF.

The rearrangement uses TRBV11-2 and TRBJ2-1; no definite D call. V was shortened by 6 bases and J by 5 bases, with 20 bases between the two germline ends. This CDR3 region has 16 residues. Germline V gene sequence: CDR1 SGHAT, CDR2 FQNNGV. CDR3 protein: CASRHIPRKENNEQFF. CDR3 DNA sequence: TGTGCCAGCAGGCATATCCCCAGGAAGGAAAACAATGAGCAGTTCTTC. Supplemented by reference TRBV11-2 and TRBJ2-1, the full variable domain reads EAGVAQSPRYKIIEKRQSVAFWCNPISGHATLYWYQQILGQGPKLLIQFQNNGVVDDSQLPKDRFSAERLKGVDSTLKIQPAKLEDSAVYLCASRHIPRKENNEQFFGPGTRLTVL.

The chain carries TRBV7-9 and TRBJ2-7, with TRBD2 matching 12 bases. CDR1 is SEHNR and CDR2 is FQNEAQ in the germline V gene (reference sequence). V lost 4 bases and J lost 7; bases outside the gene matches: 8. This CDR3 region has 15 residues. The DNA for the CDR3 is TGTGCCAGCAGCTCTCTAGCGGGAGGGTCGGGGGAGCAGTACTTC. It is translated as CASSSLAGGSGEQYF.

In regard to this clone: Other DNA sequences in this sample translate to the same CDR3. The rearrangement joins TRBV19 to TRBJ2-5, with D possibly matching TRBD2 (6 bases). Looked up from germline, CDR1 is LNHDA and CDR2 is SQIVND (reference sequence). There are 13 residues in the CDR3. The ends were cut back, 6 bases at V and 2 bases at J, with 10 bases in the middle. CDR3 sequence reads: CASSGTGQETQYF. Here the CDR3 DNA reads TGTGCCAGTAGCGGGACTGGGCAAGAGACCCAGTACTTC.

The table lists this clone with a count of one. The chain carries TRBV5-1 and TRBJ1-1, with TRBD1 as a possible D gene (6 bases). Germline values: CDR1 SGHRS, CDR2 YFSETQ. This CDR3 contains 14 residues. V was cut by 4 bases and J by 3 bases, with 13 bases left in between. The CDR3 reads CASSGEQGHTEAFF. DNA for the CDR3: TGCGCCAGCAGCGGAGAACAGGGCCACACTGAAGCTTTCTTT.

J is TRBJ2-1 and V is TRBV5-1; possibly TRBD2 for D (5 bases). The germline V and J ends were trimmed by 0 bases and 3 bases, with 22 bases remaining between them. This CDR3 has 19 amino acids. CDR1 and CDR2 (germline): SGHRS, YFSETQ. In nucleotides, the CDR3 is TGCGCCAGCAGCTTGGCCCGCGACCCCCTTCGGGGATTCTACAATGAGCAGTTCTTC. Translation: CASSLARDPLRGFYNEQFF.

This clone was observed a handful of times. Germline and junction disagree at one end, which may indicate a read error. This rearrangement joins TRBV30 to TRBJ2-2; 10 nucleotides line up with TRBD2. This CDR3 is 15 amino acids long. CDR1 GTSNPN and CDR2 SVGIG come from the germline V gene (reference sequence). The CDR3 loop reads CAWSQGLANTGELFF. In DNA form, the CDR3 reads TGTGCCTGGAGTCAGGGACTAGCGAACACCGGGGAGCTGTTTTTC.

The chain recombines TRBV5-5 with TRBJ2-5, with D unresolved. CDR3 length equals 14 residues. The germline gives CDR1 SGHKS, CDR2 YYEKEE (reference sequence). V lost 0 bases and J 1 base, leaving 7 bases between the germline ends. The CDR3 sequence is CASSLVRAQETQYF. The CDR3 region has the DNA TGTGCCAGCAGCTTGGTAAGGGCCCAAGAGACCCAGTACTTC.

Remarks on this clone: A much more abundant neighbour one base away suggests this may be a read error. The CDR3 region has the DNA TGTGCCAGCAGTTACCCGGACCTGGGCTACACCTTC. As protein: CASSYPDLGYTF. This chain links TRBV6-6 with TRBJ1-2, with D uncertain. The germline V gene encodes CDR1 MNHNY and CDR2 SVGAGI (reference sequence). The CDR3 covers 12 residues. The ends were cut back, 2 bases at V and 8 bases at J, with 9 bases in the middle.

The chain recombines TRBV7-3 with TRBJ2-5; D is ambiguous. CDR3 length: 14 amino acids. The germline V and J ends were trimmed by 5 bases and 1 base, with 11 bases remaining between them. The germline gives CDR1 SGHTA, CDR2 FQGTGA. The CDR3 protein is CASSLTGTQETQYF. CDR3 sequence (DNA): TGTGCCAGCAGCCTCACCGGTACCCAAGAGACCCAGTACTTC.

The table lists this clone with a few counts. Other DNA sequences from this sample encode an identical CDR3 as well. DNA of the CDR3: TGTGCCAGCAGCCTCCGACAGGGAGCGGAGACCCAGTACTTC. Encoded protein: CASSLRQGAETQYF. The genes are TRBV7-2 and TRBJ2-5, with 7 bases matching TRBD1. Germline V lookup: CDR1 SGHTA, CDR2 FQGNSA. The CDR3 sequence is 14 residues long. After removal of 5 bases from V and 5 bases from J, the junction contained 8 bases not matched to a gene.